A selection of T cell receptor beta chains follows, all from one sample in a study of T cells in Graves' hyperthyroidism and ophthalmopathy. TCRdb used MiXCR to reprocess the multiplex PCR reads, holding one entry per CDR3 protein. The table shows about 700,000 distinct CDR3 sequences, with 13% to 15% occurring only once. The material sequenced was blood. The receptors were gathered from a woman between 18 and 29 years old with Graves' hyperthyroidism. Each CDR3 is given with its conserved first and last residue. Each record gives: J gene, clone size, D gene, V gene, CDR3 protein, CDR3 DNA. D genes are given only for firm matches. Size values are once, few and many counts, or a class for expanded clones, and some rows have none.

TRBJ2-7 | few | - | TRBV7-2 | CASSLVNLIEQYF | TGTGCCAGCAGCTTAGTGAACCTCATCGAGCAGTACTTC
TRBJ1-2 | - | - | TRBV3-1 | CASSHLQGSYGYTF | TGTGCCAGCAGCCATTTACAGGGAAGCTATGGCTACACCTTC
TRBJ2-7 | many | TRBD1 | TRBV30 | CAWDTGVEQYF | TGTGCCTGGGACACAGGGGTCGAGCAGTACTTC
TRBJ2-3 | many | - | TRBV18 | CASSPKPTDTQYF | TGTGCCAGCTCACCTAAACCCACCGATACGCAGTATTTT
TRBJ2-7 | - | - | TRBV3-1 | CASSQYSEQYF | TGTGCCAGCAGCCAATACTCCGAGCAGTACTTC
TRBJ2-1 | few | TRBD1 | TRBV27 | CASSSGGASFDEQFF | TGTGCCAGCAGTTCAGGGGGCGCAAGTTTCGATGAGCAGTTCTTC
TRBJ1-4 | few | - | TRBV5-1 | CASSLGYRQWKPDEKLFF | TGCGCCAGCAGCTTGGGTTACAGGCAGTGGAAACCAGATGAAAAACTGTTTTTT
TRBJ2-2 | - | TRBD1 | TRBV27 | CASSPLVNRGHTGELFF | TGTGCCAGCAGTCCTTTAGTAAACAGGGGGCATACCGGGGAGCTGTTTTTT
TRBJ2-1 | few | - | TRBV9 | CASSVEGRTTANEQFF | TGTGCCAGCAGCGTAGAAGGGCGAACTACGGCCAATGAGCAGTTCTTC
TRBJ2-5 | once | TRBD2 | TRBV6-2/TRBV6-3 | CASAGLAGGQETQYF | TGTGCCAGCGCCGGACTAGCGGGAGGTCAAGAGACCCAGTACTTC
TRBJ1-4 | many | - | TRBV3-1 | CASSPEGATNEKLFF | TGTGCCAGCAGCCCCGAGGGTGCAACTAATGAAAAACTGTTTTTT
TRBJ2-1 | many | - | TRBV7-9 | CASSSAVEQFF | TGTGCCAGCAGCTCGGCAGTGGAGCAGTTCTTC
TRBJ1-2 | many | - | TRBV2 | CASIPDGVYGYTF | TGTGCCAGCATTCCGGACGGGGTCTATGGCTACACCTTC
TRBJ2-1 | many | TRBD1 | TRBV30 | CAWSPPGQGNEQFF | TGTGCCTGGAGTCCCCCAGGACAGGGCAATGAGCAGTTCTTC
TRBJ2-1 | many | TRBD2 | TRBV7-3 | CASSLFPSGIYNEQFF | TGTGCCAGCAGCTTATTTCCTAGCGGGATTTACAATGAGCAGTTCTTC
TRBJ2-7 | few | - | TRBV6-5 | CASSYAGTPNEQYF | TGTGCCAGCAGTTACGCGGGAACTCCAAACGAGCAGTACTTC
TRBJ1-1 | - | - | TRBV19 | CATKLGTEAFF | TGTGCCACCAAACTTGGCACTGAAGCTTTCTTT
TRBJ2-3 | few | TRBD2 | TRBV29-1 | CSVTRAGGPDTQYF | TGCAGCGTTACCCGAGCGGGAGGGCCGGATACGCAGTATTTT
TRBJ1-2 | - | TRBD1 | TRBV19 | CASSIRDPDRVTYGYTF | TGTGCCAGTAGTATAAGAGATCCGGACAGGGTTACCTATGGCTACACCTTC
TRBJ1-1 | - | - | TRBV7-2 | CASSLQGRDTEAFF | TGTGCCAGCAGCCTCCAGGGTCGCGACACTGAAGCTTTCTTT
TRBJ2-2 | many | TRBD1 | TRBV12-3/TRBV12-4 | CASRGTGGTGELFF | TGTGCCAGCAGGGGGACAGGGGGCACCGGGGAGCTGTTTTTT
TRBJ2-4 | - | TRBD2 | TRBV12-3/TRBV12-4 | CASGHAGGLLAKNIQYF | TGTGCCAGCGGCCATGCGGGGGGATTATTAGCCAAAAACATTCAGTACTTC
TRBJ2-7 | few | TRBD2 | TRBV20-1 | CSASSLAGSEQYF | TGCAGTGCTAGCAGCCTAGCGGGAAGTGAGCAGTACTTC
TRBJ2-5 | - | - | TRBV5-6 | CASKGQRKETQYF | TGTGCCAGCAAAGGACAGCGAAAAGAGACCCAGTACTTC
TRBJ2-5 | few | TRBD1 | TRBV20-1 | CSARLLTGAQLRMEYF | TGCAGTGCTAGACTCCTGACAGGGGCTCAACTTCGAATGGAGTACTTC
TRBJ2-5 | - | - | TRBV29-1 | CGVERGRHQETQYF | TGCGGCGTTGAAAGGGGACGGCACCAAGAGACCCAGTACTTC
TRBJ2-3 | many | - | TRBV11-2 | CASSLVLWGSGSADTQYF | TGTGCCAGCAGCTTAGTATTGTGGGGGAGTGGTTCGGCAGATACGCAGTATTTT
TRBJ1-1 | few | - | TRBV19 | CASPPSGARNTEAFF | TGTGCCAGCCCACCCTCCGGGGCAAGAAACACTGAAGCTTTCTTT
TRBJ2-7 | many | - | TRBV6-2/TRBV6-3 | CASSYSRGRQKPYEQYF | TGTGCCAGCAGTTACTCGAGGGGGAGGCAGAAGCCCTACGAGCAGTACTTC
TRBJ2-7 | - | TRBD2 | TRBV13 | CASSLGGEGAYEQYF | TGTGCCAGCAGCCTAGGAGGGGAGGGAGCCTACGAGCAGTACTTC
TRBJ1-3 | few | - | TRBV28 | CATIGGGNTIYF | TGTGCCACTATAGGGGGAGGAAACACCATATATTTT
TRBJ2-3 | - | - | TRBV28 | CASSSASSTDTQYF | TGTGCCAGCAGTTCCGCGTCTAGCACAGATACGCAGTATTTT
TRBJ2-7 | - | TRBD1 | TRBV6-5 | CASSYHGQGLSEQYF | TGTGCCAGCAGTTACCATGGACAGGGGCTAAGCGAGCAGTACTTC
TRBJ2-7 | - | - | TRBV7-2 | CASNPAAGTSHSYEQYF | TGTGCCAGCAACCCGGCGGCGGGGACTTCACACTCCTACGAGCAGTACTTC
TRBJ2-7 | many | TRBD1 | TRBV27 | CASSLGTGPIFEQYF | TGTGCCAGCAGTTTGGGGACAGGTCCAATCTTTGAGCAGTACTTC
TRBJ2-5 | many | - | TRBV20-1 | CSAPGARRETQYF | TGCAGTGCTCCAGGGGCCCGCCGGGAGACCCAGTACTTC
TRBJ2-7 | - | TRBD2 | TRBV20-1 | CSASTAGATYEQYF | TGCAGTGCCAGCACGGCGGGAGCGACCTACGAGCAGTACTTC
TRBJ2-7 | many | - | TRBV28 | CASSFRASSSYEQYF | TGTGCCAGCAGTTTTAGGGCCTCGAGCTCCTACGAGCAGTACTTC
TRBJ1-4 | few | TRBD1 | TRBV28 | CASRQGSGKLFF | TGTGCCAGCAGACAGGGGTCGGGAAAACTGTTTTTT
TRBJ2-7 | - | - | TRBV4-2 | CASSQDWREEQYF | TGTGCCAGCAGCCAAGATTGGAGGGAGGAGCAGTACTTC
TRBJ2-3 | - | - | TRBV7-3 | CASSLTSISTDTQYF | TGTGCCAGCAGTTTAACTAGCATCAGCACAGATACGCAGTATTTT
TRBJ2-1 | many | - | TRBV5-4 | CASSVDWINEQFF | TGTGCCAGCAGCGTCGACTGGATCAATGAGCAGTTCTTC
TRBJ2-7 | many | - | TRBV12-3/TRBV12-4 | CASSFATGSYEQYF | TGTGCCAGCAGTTTCGCGACAGGCTCCTACGAGCAGTACTTC
TRBJ1-2 | many | - | TRBV2 | CASSEWSGASGYTF | TGTGCCAGCAGTGAATGGTCCGGGGCGAGTGGCTACACCTTC
TRBJ2-3 | few | TRBD2 | TRBV19 | CASSILAGPSDTQYF | TGTGCCAGTAGTATTCTAGCGGGACCGTCAGATACGCAGTATTTT
TRBJ1-1 | few | TRBD1 | TRBV30 | CASHRGPYTEAFF | TGTGCCTCCCACAGGGGGCCGTACACTGAAGCTTTCTTT
TRBJ2-7 | - | TRBD1 | TRBV25-1 | CASSEYARTGTYEQYF | TGTGCCAGCAGTGAATATGCCCGGACAGGAACCTACGAGCAGTACTTC
TRBJ2-1 | many | - | TRBV7-9 | CASSARLEIPYNEQFF | TGTGCCAGCAGCGCAAGGTTGGAGATTCCCTACAATGAGCAGTTCTTC
TRBJ1-4 | few | TRBD1 | TRBV2 | CASGLSGTANEKLFF | TGTGCCAGCGGACTTTCCGGGACAGCAAATGAAAAACTGTTTTTT
TRBJ1-1 | - | - | TRBV12-3/TRBV12-4 | CVSSPKMGFRSSSNTEAFF | TGTGTCAGCAGCCCTAAGATGGGGTTCCGGAGCAGTTCGAACACTGAAGCTTTCTTT
TRBJ1-4 | - | - | TRBV18 | CASSPPGPSEKLFF | TGTGCCAGCTCACCTCCCGGTCCCTCGGAAAAACTGTTTTTT